This TCR beta chain originates from a study of memory CD4+ T cells and cytomegalovirus serostatus. Study observations and caveats: Repertoires predicted CMV serostatus with median bootstrapped AUC of roughly 0.95.

Worth noting for this clone: Its specificity is unknown.

The CDR3 contains 13 residues. The V and J ends lost 5 bases and 10 bases respectively, with 15 bases between them. CDR1 and CDR2 from the germline V gene are SGHTA and FQGNSA. Sequenced by immunoSEQ multiplex PCR; TCRdb stores in-frame clones only, minus some. Of roughly 64,000 clones detected, 75% to 80% appear once; the ten largest clones hold 0.88%. The sort gate was single viable CD3+CD4+CD8-CD45RO+ cells for memory CD4+ T cells. Positive selection with CD4 microbeads enriched total CD4+ T cells. The chain links TRBV7-2 to TRBJ2-1; D perhaps matches TRBD2 (6 bases). The TCR comes from an adult in good health and CMV-seronegative. Sequencing input: memory CD4+ T cells from blood. The CDR3 reads CASSRDLAREQFF. DNA of the CDR3: TGTGCCAGCAGCCGCGACCTAGCGCGGGAGCAGTTCTTC.